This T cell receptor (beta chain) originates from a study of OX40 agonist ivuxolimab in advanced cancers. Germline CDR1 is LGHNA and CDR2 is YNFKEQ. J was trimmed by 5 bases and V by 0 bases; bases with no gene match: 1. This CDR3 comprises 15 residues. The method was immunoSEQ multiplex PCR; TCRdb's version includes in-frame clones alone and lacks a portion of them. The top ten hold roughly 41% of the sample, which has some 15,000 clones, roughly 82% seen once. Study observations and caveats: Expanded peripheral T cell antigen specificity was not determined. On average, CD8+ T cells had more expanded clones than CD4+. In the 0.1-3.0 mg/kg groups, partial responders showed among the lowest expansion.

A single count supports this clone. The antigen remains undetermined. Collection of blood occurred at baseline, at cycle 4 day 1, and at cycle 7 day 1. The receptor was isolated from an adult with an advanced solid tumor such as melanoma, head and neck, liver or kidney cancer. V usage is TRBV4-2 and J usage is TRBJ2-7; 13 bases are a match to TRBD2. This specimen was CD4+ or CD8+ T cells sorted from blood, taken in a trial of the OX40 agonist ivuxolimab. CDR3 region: CASSQDGLAGDEQYF. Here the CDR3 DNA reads TGTGCCAGCAGCCAAGACGGACTAGCGGGAGACGAGCAGTACTTC.